These T cell receptor beta chains were read from a single sample in a study of tumor-infiltrating lymphocytes in primary liver carcinoma. MiXCR, applied by TCRdb to the multiplex PCR reads, yields one record per CDR3 protein. This table holds about 54,000 distinct CDR3 sequences, 70% to 80% found once. Sequencing input: liver tumor tissue from sampling region 2. These receptor sequences come from a man aged 35 to 55 with primary liver carcinoma and hepatitis B virus infection. Each CDR3 is given with its conserved first and last residue. The order of the fields is clone size, V gene, D gene, J gene, CDR3 protein, CDR3 DNA. D genes are given only for firm matches. For some rows the clone size is stated as once, few or many, or as a class when expanded; others skip it.

>few|TRBV2|NA|TRBJ1-2
CASGTTGVGYTF
TGTGCCAGCGGGACGACAGGTGTTGGCTACACCTTC
>NA|TRBV28|NA|TRBJ2-7
CPSSSPGGKGRYEQYF
TGTCCCAGCAGTTCCCCCGGTGGGAAAGGACGGTACGAGCAGTACTTC
>NA|TRBV6-1|TRBD2|TRBJ2-7
CASCPGLAAYEQYF
TGTGCCAGCTGCCCTGGACTAGCGGCCTACGAGCAATACTTC
>few|TRBV7-3|TRBD2|TRBJ2-1
CASSHLLAGVNNEQFF
TGTGCCAGCAGCCACCTCCTAGCGGGAGTAAACAATGAGCAGTTCTTC
>many|TRBV7-9|NA|TRBJ1-3
CASSHPQSGNTIYF
TGTGCCAGCAGCCATCCCCAAAGTGGAAACACCATATATTTT
>NA|TRBV6-1|TRBD2|TRBJ2-7
CASKRHRAIAGGTYEQYF
TGTGCCAGCAAACGGCACAGGGCGATAGCGGGGGGTACCTACGAGCAATACTTC
>NA|TRBV4-2|NA|TRBJ2-7
CDSSQGDRGVYEQYF
TGTGACAGCAGCCAAGGTGATAGGGGTGTCTACGAGCAGTACTTC
>NA|TRBV10-2|NA|TRBJ2-7
CASSESSGYDYEQYF
TGCGCCAGCAGCGAGTCTTCGGGCTATGACTACGAGCAGTACTTC
>NA|TRBV4-1|TRBD1|TRBJ2-7
CAGCQDGDRDEQYF
TGCGCCGGCTGTCAAGACGGGGACAGGGACGAGCAGTACTTC
>NA|TRBV20-1|TRBD1|TRBJ2-5
CSAALGTAQETQYF
TGCAGTGCTGCGCTGGGGACAGCGCAAGAGACCCAGTACTTC
>NA|TRBV6-6|NA|TRBJ2-5
CASSTGIRKTQYF
TGTGCCAGTAGCACAGGGATAAGAAAGACCCAGTACTTC
>NA|TRBV29-1|TRBD1|TRBJ2-7
CRVITGGSPYEQYF
TGTCGCGTTATAACAGGGGGCAGCCCCTACGAGCAGTATTTC
>few|TRBV30|NA|TRBJ2-3
CAWSKWGTDTQYF
TGTGCCTGGAGTAAATGGGGTACAGATACGCAGTATTTT
>NA|TRBV11-2|NA|TRBJ2-7
CASSLSVGLARGGYKQYF
TGTGCCAGTAGCTTATCCGTTGGGCTAGCGAGAGGGGGGTACAAGCAGTACTTC
>NA|TRBV11-2|NA|TRBJ2-7
CASSLTDTACEQQF
TGTGCCAGCAGCTTAACTGACACTGCCTGCGAGCAGCAGTTC
>NA|TRBV5-4|TRBD2|TRBJ2-7
CGSSPGLAVTYGQYF
TGTGGCAGTAGCCCAGGACTAGCGGTAACCTACGGGCAGTACTTC
>NA|TRBV11-2|NA|TRBJ2-5
CDSRSRDSAQQETQYF
TGTGATAGCAGATCACGGGACTCGGCCCAACAAGAGACCCAGTACTTC
>NA|TRBV29-1|NA|TRBJ2-1
CSVDQIGSWVSSYDEQFF
TGCAGCGTTGATCAGATAGGGTCTTGGGTATCCTCCTACGATGAGCAGTTCTTC
>NA|TRBV15|NA|TRBJ1-4
CATSPMVEGREKLFF
TGTGCCACCAGCCCGATGGTGGAAGGAAGGGAGAAACTGTTTTTT
>NA|TRBV11-2|TRBD2|TRBJ2-7
CASSLRLGLAGGPYEQYF
TGTGCCAGCAGCTTACGACTGGGACTAGCGGGAGGGCCCTACGAGCAGTACTTC
>many|TRBV6-1|TRBD1|TRBJ2-7
CAGPLDRGYEQYF
TGTGCCGGACCACTAGACAGGGGTTACGAGCAGTACTTC
>NA|TRBV27|TRBD2|TRBJ2-5
CASSSLKTRLAGARETQYF
TGTGCCAGCAGTTCCCTTAAAACCCGACTAGCGGGAGCCAGAGAGACCCAGTACTTC
>NA|TRBV11-2|NA|TRBJ2-1
CASSLVLLAYEQFF
TGTGCCAGCAGCTTAGTACTCCTCGCCTACGAACAGTTCTTC
>once|TRBV11-2|TRBD2|TRBJ2-1
CAISLVIGLAMGEHFF
TGTGCCATCAGCTTGGTTATCGGACTAGCCATGGGTGAGCACTTCTTC
>NA|TRBV11-2|NA|TRBJ2-4
CASSLGGGNGIQYF
TGTGCCAGCAGCTTGGGAGGGGGGAACGGCATTCAGTACTTT